A single sample gave rise to the 25 T cell receptor beta chains below, sequenced in a study of radiotherapy plus CTLA-4 blockade in lung cancer. Produced via immunoSEQ multiplex PCR; TCRdb's table is partial and in-frame only. The sample shows 39,000 or so clones, 70% to 85% of them seen only once. The source material was peripheral blood, sampled from a patient treated with radiotherapy plus ipilimumab. These receptors were taken from a human donor with non-small cell lung cancer who had stable disease on radiotherapy plus ipilimumab.

This chain joins TRBV19 and TRBJ1-2; 7 nucleotides line up with TRBD1. V lost 3 bases, J lost 5 bases, and 6 bases stayed unmatched. This CDR3 contains 14 residues. Germline CDR1 is LNHDA and CDR2 is SQIVND (reference sequence). CDR3 bases: TGTGCCAGTAGTATTAGGACAGGAGGGTATGGCTACACCTTC. Amino acids: CASSIRTGGYGYTF. Based on the CDR3 plus reference TRBV19 and TRBJ1-2, the full variable domain is DGGITQSPKYLFRKEGQNVTLSCEQNLNHDAMYWYRQDPGQGLRLIYYSQIVNDFQKGDIAEGYSVSREKKESFPLTVTSAQKNPTAFYLCASSIRTGGYGYTFGSGTRLTVV.

In this sample, this clone turned up a few times. This chain uses TRBV12-5 with TRBJ2-3, with TRBD1 matching over 10 bases. CDR1 LGHNT and CDR2 FRNRAP come from the germline V gene. Trimming took 0 bases from V and 3 from J; bases not matched to a gene: 12. The CDR3 sequence is 19 residues long. The CDR3 region is CASGLVRRQGAGGTDTQYF. DNA of the CDR3: TGTGCTAGTGGTTTGGTACGCCGACAGGGGGCGGGAGGTACAGATACGCAGTATTTT.

Details on this clone: At one end, the junction sequence differs from germline, possibly due to a read error. The chain employs TRBV7-9 and TRBJ2-3; D gene uncertain. The CDR3 is made up of 11 amino acids. Germline CDR1 SEHNR, CDR2 FQNEAQ (reference sequence). CDR3 DNA sequence: TGTGCCAGCAGCCAGTCCACCCTCCAAGATTTT. It yields the protein CASSQSTLQDF.

V usage is TRBV19 and J usage is TRBJ1-5; D gene uncertain. Germline CDR1 reads LNHDA; CDR2 reads SQIVND (reference sequence). The length of the CDR3 is 15 residues. Trimming shortened V by 5 bases and J by 7 bases, and 18 bases separated the two germline ends. The CDR3 protein is CASSSAQTTIQPQHF. The CDR3, as DNA: TGTGCCAGTAGTTCGGCTCAGACAACAATACAGCCCCAGCATTTT.

This chain connects TRBV5-1 to TRBJ1-5; 8 bases match TRBD1. Losses at the gene ends were 0 bases for V and 5 bases for J; bases not matched to a gene: 7. The CDR3 contains 16 residues. The germline gives CDR1 SGHRS, CDR2 YFSETQ. CDR3 DNA sequence: TGCGCCAGCAGCTTGGGGTTGGCAGGGGGCGATCAGCCCCAGCATTTT. Protein sequence: CASSLGLAGGDQPQHF.

The chain has TRBV28 and TRBJ1-2; a possible D gene is TRBD1 (5 bases). Trimming removed 3 bases from V and 6 bases from J, with 17 bases in between. CDR3 length: 15 residues. The germline V gene encodes CDR1 MDHEN and CDR2 SYDVKM. The CDR3 loop reads CASSFDPKGPDGYTF. CDR3 bases: TGTGCCAGCAGTTTTGATCCGAAGGGGCCGGATGGCTACACCTTC.

The CDR3 nucleotides read TGTGCCAGCAGCTTAGACAGGGATGAGACCCAGTACTTC. The encoded protein is CASSLDRDETQYF. The J gene is TRBJ2-5, the V gene TRBV7-3, with 7 bases aligning to TRBD1. The V gene end was trimmed by 2 bases and the J gene end by 5 bases; junction bases not matched to a gene: 2. Germline-derived CDR1 and CDR2 are SGHTA and FQGTGA. This CDR3 is 13 amino acids long.

In DNA form, the CDR3 reads TGTGCCAGCAGCCAAGATCTGGGGCCTGCTGACTATGGCTACACCTTC. This gives the protein CASSQDLGPADYGYTF. The chain joins TRBV14 to TRBJ1-2; tentative D call: TRBD1 (5 bases). V lost 0 bases to trimming and J lost 3 bases, with 14 bases between them. The germline gives CDR1 SGHDN, CDR2 FVKESK. CDR3 length equals 16 residues.

This chain connects TRBV7-2 to TRBJ1-2; D is unresolved. Germline CDR1 and CDR2: SGHTA and FQGNSA. This CDR3 comprises 12 residues. The V and J ends lost 2 bases and 4 bases respectively, with 5 bases between them. The DNA for the CDR3 is TGTGCCAGCAGCTTAAGCCGCTATGGCTACACCTTC. The encoded protein is CASSLSRYGYTF.

The gene calls are TRBV9 and TRBJ2-5; perhaps D is TRBD1 or TRBD2 (6 bases each). V lost 0 bases to trimming and J lost 1 base, with 10 bases between them. There are 15 residues in the CDR3. In germline, CDR1 is SGDLS, CDR2 YYNGEE. CDR3 DNA: TGTGCCAGCAGCGTAGCTACGGGGGCCCAAGAGACCCAGTACTTC. It specifies CASSVATGAQETQYF.

The chain is built from TRBV9 and TRBJ1-1; D not certain. The CDR3 runs 13 residues. CDR1 is SGDLS and CDR2 is YYNGEE in the germline V gene. The ends were cut back, 1 base at V and 2 bases at J, with 6 bases in the middle. The CDR3 sequence: CASSVKTNTEAFF. The CDR3 DNA sequence: TGTGCCAGCAGCGTAAAGACTAACACTGAAGCTTTCTTT.

The table lists this clone with a few counts. The chain is built from TRBV4-1 and TRBJ2-7, with D perhaps TRBD1 (6 bases). Germline values: CDR1 MGHRA, CDR2 YSYEKL. Deletions cut 4 bases from V and 3 bases from J, with 19 bases between. CDR3 size: 16 residues. The CDR3 loop reads CASSPGNRDTDYEQYF. Here the CDR3 DNA reads TGCGCCAGCAGCCCGGGGAACCGGGACACCGACTACGAGCAGTACTTC.

This clone was detected only a few times. The gene calls are TRBV4-1 and TRBJ2-1; D is ambiguous. Germline assignment: CDR1 MGHRA and CDR2 YSYEKL. CDR3 length equals 15 residues. V lost 0 bases to trimming and J lost 6 bases, with 12 bases between them. The CDR3 nucleotides are TGCGCCAGCAGCCAAGAATTGGAGCAGATCAATGAGCAGTTCTTC. It encodes CASSQELEQINEQFF.

The genes are TRBV2 and TRBJ1-2, with D possibly being TRBD1 (5 bases). V was cut by 7 bases and J by 4 bases, with 19 bases left in between. Germline CDR1 is SNHLY and CDR2 is FYNNEI. The CDR3 contains 15 residues. CDR3 DNA sequence: TGTGCCAGCACCTTAGGGGAGGACATAGGCTATGGCTACACCTTC. Protein product: CASTLGEDIGYGYTF.

This sequence joins TRBV9 and TRBJ2-5; unclear D gene. V was pared by 2 bases and J by 0 bases, with 5 bases between. This CDR3 is 13 amino acids long. Germline CDR1 reads SGDLS; CDR2 reads YYNGEE. This chain's CDR3 is CASSVQDQETQYF. CDR3 in DNA: TGTGCCAGCAGCGTCCAGGACCAAGAGACCCAGTACTTC.

This chain joins TRBV6-5 and TRBJ2-1, with 8 bases lining up with TRBD1. The CDR3 is 13 amino acids. CDR1 is MNHEY and CDR2 is SVGAGI in the germline V gene. V dropped 5 bases and J dropped 7; count of bases not matched to a gene: 4. CDR3 amino acids: CASSGQGLNEQFF. As DNA, the CDR3 is TGTGCCAGCAGTGGACAGGGACTTAATGAGCAGTTCTTC.

The chain couples TRBV9 to TRBJ1-6; D is undetermined. The germline CDR1 and CDR2 sequences are SGDLS and YYNGEE. The CDR3 extends over 14 amino acids. Between the trimmed V and J ends, which lost 4 bases and 8 bases, there was a span of 13 bases. The CDR3 DNA reads TGTGCCAGCAGCCCTCCAGGATCCTATTCACCCCTCCACTTT. Translation: CASSPPGSYSPLHF.

This chain links TRBV11-3 with TRBJ1-1; no reliable D call. CDR1 and CDR2 from the germline V gene are SGHNT and YENEEA. V lost 1 base to trimming and J lost 1 base, with 4 bases between them. The CDR3 has 13 amino acids. The CDR3 sequence: CASSLGGNTEAFF. Here the CDR3 DNA reads TGTGCCAGCAGCTTAGGAGGGAACACTGAAGCTTTCTTT. Filled out from reference TRBV11-3 and TRBJ1-1, the complete variable domain reads EAGVVQSPRYKIIEKKQPVAFWCNPISGHNTLYWYLQNLGQGPELLIRYENEEAVDDSQLPKDRFSAERLKGVDSTLKIQPAELGDSAVYLCASSLGGNTEAFFGQGTRLTVV.

The rearrangement links TRBV7-9 to TRBJ1-2; D remains ambiguous. Trimming left V 1 base short and J 8 bases short, with 14 bases between. The length of the CDR3 is 14 residues. Germline V gene sequence: CDR1 SEHNR, CDR2 FQNEAQ (reference sequence). CDR3 sequence: CASSLGIGLGGYTF. The CDR3 nucleotides are TGTGCCAGCAGCTTAGGTATCGGGTTGGGCGGCTACACCTTC.

The genes are TRBV11-3 and TRBJ2-3; TRBD2 is a possible D gene (6 bases). CDR3 length: 15 amino acids. V was clipped by 5 bases and J by 2 bases, with 14 bases between them. In germline, CDR1 is SGHNT, CDR2 YENEEA. The CDR3 loop reads CASSQRGLNTDTQYF. CDR3 sequence (DNA): TGTGCCAGCAGCCAGAGGGGACTTAACACAGATACGCAGTATTTT.

This clone was counted a few times. The genes are TRBV18 and TRBJ1-5; unclear D gene. The CDR3 loop spans 15 amino acids. Between the trimmed V and J ends, which lost 3 bases and 5 bases, there was a span of 14 bases. In germline, CDR1 is KGHSH, CDR2 LQKENI. The CDR3, as DNA: TGTGCCAGCTCACCCGAAATTACAGCCCATCAGCCCCAGCATTTT. Residues: CASSPEITAHQPQHF.

The chain has TRBV5-1 and TRBJ1-2; D gene ambiguous. The V gene lost 2 bases and the J gene lost 5 bases, with 13 bases spanning the gap. Looked up from germline, CDR1 is SGHRS and CDR2 is YFSETQ. The length of the CDR3 is 14 residues. The CDR3 region has the DNA TGCGCCAGCAGCTTAGACCTGGGGAGGTATGGCTACACCTTC. It yields the protein CASSLDLGRYGYTF.

This chain joins TRBV28 and TRBJ1-1; TRBD1 matches at 9 bases. Germline CDR1 reads MDHEN; CDR2 reads SYDVKM. J gave up 6 bases and V 5 bases, and 7 bases lay outside the gene matches. CDR3 length: 14 amino acids. The CDR3 nucleotides are TGTGCCAGCAGTGCAGGACAGGGGAGGCCTGAAGCTTTCTTT. Encoded protein: CASSAGQGRPEAFF.

V gene TRBV10-1 combines with J gene TRBJ2-3, with D maybe TRBD2 (6 bases). Germline CDR1 and CDR2: WNHNN and SYGVQD (reference sequence). The CDR3 has 15 residues. V dropped 5 bases and J dropped 1 base, with 13 bases sitting between them. The CDR3 reads CASSRASVGTDTQYF. The DNA for the CDR3 is TGCGCCAGCAGTCGGGCTAGCGTAGGCACAGATACGCAGTATTTT.

This clone was seen a few times. The gene calls are TRBV6-4 and TRBJ2-5; no definite D call. The CDR3 has 8 amino acids. Germline-derived CDR1 and CDR2 are MRHNA and SNTAGT. Trimming shortened V by 5 bases and J by 8 bases, and 0 bases separated the two germline ends. Written as DNA, the CDR3 is TGTGCCAGCAGTACCCAGTACTTC. As protein: CASSTQYF.